This TCR beta chain was recovered during a study of T cells in Graves' hyperthyroidism and ophthalmopathy. The wider study: Staff took peripheral blood when the initial diagnosis was made, before any treatment began.

This clonotype was seen many times. Amplification of TCR beta CDR3 regions was performed using RNA transcripts as template. HTBI primers drove first-round RT-PCR of the TCR CDR3. MiXCR was run by TCRdb on the multiplex PCR reads, yielding one entry per CDR3 protein. The table shows some 620,000 distinct CDR3 sequences, with about 17% occurring only once. Stable hyperthyroidism: no ophthalmopathy progression over 18 months of follow-up. Patients were excluded because of uncontrolled infection, other autoimmune disease, pregnancy or lactation. Orbital computed tomography, thyroid ultrasound, serum thyroxine and TRAb, and clinical symptoms together informed the diagnoses. V dropped 4 bases and J dropped 9; count of bases not matched to a gene: 9. CDR1 and CDR2 from the germline V gene are SGHTA and FQGNSA. The CDR3 runs to 15 residues.

The chain carries TRBV7-2 and TRBJ1-6; 7 bases are a match to TRBD1. Sequenced: blood. The TCR comes from a woman aged 30 to 39 with Graves' hyperthyroidism. The DNA of the CDR3 is TGTGCCAGCAGCTACTCGGGACAGTACTCTTCACCCCTCCACTTT. This gives the protein CASSYSGQYSSPLHF.